What follows describes a single T cell receptor (beta chain). Which antigen it targets is not known. Per-nucleotide qualities are absent, and no much larger clonotype sits a single base away. According to the germline V gene, CDR1 reads MNHEY and CDR2 reads SVGAGI. V is shortened by 2 bases, J by 8 bases, and the region joining them spans 7 bases. The CDR3 holds 12 amino acids from the cysteine to the phenylalanine. The sequence is cut down to CDR3 DNA, 36 bases in frame from base 1. These data belong to a study of blood T cell repertoires in COVID-19 (dated by TCRdb to about 2020). Regarding the study in general: Samples covering the acute and convalescent phases of COVID-19 were provided by collaborators in the United States, Italy and Spain. The material from the prospective study consisted of cDNA or gDNA derived from T cells, B-cell-depleted T cells, or PBMCs. Subjects who had been exposed to COVID-19, were actively infected with it, or had recovered from it provided the deeply sampled blood TCRbeta repertoires that made up the dataset. The repertoires were released in a freely available public database meant as a resource for research on the immune response to SARS-CoV-2. Samples were obtained from the ongoing ImmuneRACE study (first 160 participants) and from 1,000 to 1,500 subjects provided by 6 global collaborators. A de-identified subject ID, COVID-19 status, age in years and sex were almost always included in the sample metadata. Where HLA class I and class II types were available, the types were taken from metadata supplied by the sample provider, not from assay-based typing.

In the prospective study, participants were about 18 to 95 years old, resided in 25 or so geographic areas of the United States, and were enrolled through a virtual design. In the prospective study, cohorts were assigned on the basis of participant-reported clinical history obtained from a screening survey and a study questionnaire. In the prospective study, mobile phlebotomists collected whole blood, serum and a nasopharyngeal or oropharyngeal swab from each participant. Participants in the prospective study had the option to provide additional blood draws and questionnaires over an approximately 2-month period. Before DNA extraction, prospective study blood samples were shipped either frozen or at room temperature. The full study reports these points: How much clinical and demographic metadata was included differed by source and by participant, and the metadata was provided uncurated.

TCRbeta CDR3 regions were amplified from genomic DNA by means of the immunoSEQ Assay, a bias-controlled multiplex PCR. Per the original workflow: The number of nucleated cells in each sample was estimated by amplification of reference gene primers within the assay. To quantify the absolute abundance of each unique TCRbeta CDR3 rearrangement, sequence reads were collapsed and filtered. For each sample, productive Simpson clonality was calculated as the square root of Simpson's diversity index across productive rearrangements. As stored in TCRdb, this immuneACCESS dataset retains in-frame rearrangements with V and J assigned. A fraction of the clones does not appear; measured against another copy, unresolved V genes explain less than half of the discrepancy, and the remainder lacks a known reason. That table supplies the V and J calls and clone size; D and trimming were determined from the DNA. The sample table records about 240,000 clones; approximately 86% of these occur just once. The ten largest clones represent around 3.3% of the sample.

The clonotype was recovered from a woman between 40 and 50 years old with acute COVID-19. Sequenced input: PBMCs or T cells enriched from blood (not recorded which). The chain employs TRBV6-5 and TRBJ2-1, with no confident D gene call. The DNA reads as follows: TGTGCCAGCAGTTACGAACTCTATGAGCAGTTCTTC. Translated, this is CASSYELYEQFF.